This TCR beta chain came from a study of cytomegalovirus exposure and HLA in healthy donors. Germline loops: CDR1 MDHEN, CDR2 SYDVKM. The CDR3 has 13 amino acids. V lost 3 bases and J 2 bases, leaving 2 bases between the germline ends. Note on this clone: The antigen is undetermined.

Both 60 Vbeta primers and 13 Jbeta primers went into the PCR. Sequenced by immunoSEQ multiplex PCR; TCRdb stores in-frame clones only, minus some. In the table there are about 300,000 clones, 86% of which are singletons. Study-wide results and limits: Generally TCR sequences proved uncommon, though certain public TCRs appeared in numerous donors. Later analysis showed most CMV-associated TCR beta chains appearing HLA-restricted.

The chain combines TRBV28 with TRBJ2-6; D remains ambiguous. The receptor was derived from a man aged 35-49 years in good health and CMV-seropositive. The sequenced material came from PBMCs. The CDR3 coding sequence is TGTGCCAGCAGTTTTACTGGGGCCAACGTCCTGACTTTC. Translation: CASSFTGANVLTF.